The clone carrying this T cell receptor beta chain has ten or more counts. This sample is part of a study of T cells in Graves' hyperthyroidism and ophthalmopathy. RNA transcripts gave rise to amplified TCR beta CDR3 regions. The TCR CDR3 was amplified in a first-round RT-PCR using the HTBI primer set. Each CDR3 protein is one row after TCRdb ran MiXCR on the multiplex PCR reads. The repertoire consists of about 520,000 distinct CDR3 sequences, with about 24% occurring once and the leading ten covering roughly 10%. Patients showing uncontrolled infection, other autoimmune disease, pregnancy or lactation were ineligible. The ends lost 4 bases at V and 8 bases at J; junction bases unmatched: 3. The length of the CDR3 is 13 residues.

The sample consisted of blood. This chain connects TRBV12-3 or TRBV12-4 to TRBJ1-2; 11 bases match TRBD1. This TCR was recovered from a woman between 25 and 40 years old with Graves' ophthalmopathy. Here the CDR3 reads CASSWTGGWGYTF. CDR3 coding DNA: TGTGCCAGCAGTTGGACAGGGGGCTGGGGCTACACCTTC.